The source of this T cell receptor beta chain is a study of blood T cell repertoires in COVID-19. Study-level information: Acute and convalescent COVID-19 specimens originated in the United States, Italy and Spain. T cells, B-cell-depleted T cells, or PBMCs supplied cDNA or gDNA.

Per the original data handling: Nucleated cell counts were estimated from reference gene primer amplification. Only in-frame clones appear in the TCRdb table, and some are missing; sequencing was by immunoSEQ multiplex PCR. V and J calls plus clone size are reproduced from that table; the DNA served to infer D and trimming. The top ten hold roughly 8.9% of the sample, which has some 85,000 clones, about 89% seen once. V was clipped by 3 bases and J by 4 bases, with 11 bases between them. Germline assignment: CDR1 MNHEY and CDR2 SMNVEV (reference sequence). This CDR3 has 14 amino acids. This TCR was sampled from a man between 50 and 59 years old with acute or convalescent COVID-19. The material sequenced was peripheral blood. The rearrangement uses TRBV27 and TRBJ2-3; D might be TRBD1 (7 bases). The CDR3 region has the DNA TGTGCCAGCAGTTTTGTCAGGGGGGCAGATACGCAGTATTTT. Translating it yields CASSFVRGADTQYF.